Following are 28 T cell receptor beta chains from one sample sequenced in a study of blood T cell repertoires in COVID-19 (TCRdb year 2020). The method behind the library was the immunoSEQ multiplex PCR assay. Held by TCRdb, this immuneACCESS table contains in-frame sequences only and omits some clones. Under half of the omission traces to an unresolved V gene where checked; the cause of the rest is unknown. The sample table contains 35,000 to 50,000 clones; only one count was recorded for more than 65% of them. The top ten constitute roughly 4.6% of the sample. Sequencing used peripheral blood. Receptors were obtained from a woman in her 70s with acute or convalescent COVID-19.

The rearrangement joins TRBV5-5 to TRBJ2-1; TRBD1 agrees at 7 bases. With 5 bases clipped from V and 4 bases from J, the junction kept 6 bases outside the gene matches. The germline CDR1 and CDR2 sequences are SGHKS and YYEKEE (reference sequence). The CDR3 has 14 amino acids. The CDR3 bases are TGTGCCAGCAGTGCTCCGGGACAGTACAATGAGCAGTTCTTC. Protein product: CASSAPGQYNEQFF. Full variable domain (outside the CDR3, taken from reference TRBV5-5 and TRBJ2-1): DAGVTQSPTHLIKTRGQQVTLRCSPISGHKSVSWYQQVLGQGPQFIFQYYEKEERGRGNFPDRFSARQFPNYSSELNVNALLLGDSALYLCASSAPGQYNEQFFGPGTRLTVL.

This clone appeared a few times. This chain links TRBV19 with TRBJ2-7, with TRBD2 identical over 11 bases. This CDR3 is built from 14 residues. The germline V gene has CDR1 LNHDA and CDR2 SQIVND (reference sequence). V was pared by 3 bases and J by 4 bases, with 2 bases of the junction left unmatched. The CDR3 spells CASSIASGRYEQYF. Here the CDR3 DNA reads TGTGCCAGTAGTATCGCTAGCGGGAGGTACGAGCAGTACTTC. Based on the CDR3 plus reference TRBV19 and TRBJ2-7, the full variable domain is DGGITQSPKYLFRKEGQNVTLSCEQNLNHDAMYWYRQDPGQGLRLIYYSQIVNDFQKGDIAEGYSVSREKKESFPLTVTSAQKNPTAFYLCASSIASGRYEQYFGPGTRLTVT.

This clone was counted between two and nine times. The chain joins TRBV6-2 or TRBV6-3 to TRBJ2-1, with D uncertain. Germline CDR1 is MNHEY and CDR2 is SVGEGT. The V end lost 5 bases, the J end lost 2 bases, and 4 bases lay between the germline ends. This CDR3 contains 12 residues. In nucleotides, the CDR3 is TGTGCCAGCAGTGAGGCCTACAATGAGCAGTTCTTC. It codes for CASSEAYNEQFF.

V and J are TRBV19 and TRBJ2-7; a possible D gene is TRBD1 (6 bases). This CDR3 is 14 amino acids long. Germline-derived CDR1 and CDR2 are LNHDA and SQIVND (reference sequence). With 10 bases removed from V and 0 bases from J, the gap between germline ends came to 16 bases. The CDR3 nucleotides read TGTGCCACAAGCAGGGGATTCCGCTCCTACGAGCAGTACTTC. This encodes CATSRGFRSYEQYF.

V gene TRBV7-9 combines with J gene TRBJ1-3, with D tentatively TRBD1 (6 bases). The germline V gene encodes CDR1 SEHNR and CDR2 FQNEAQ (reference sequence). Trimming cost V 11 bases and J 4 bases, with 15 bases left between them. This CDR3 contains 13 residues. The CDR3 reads CARQGLIGNTIYF. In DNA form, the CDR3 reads TGTGCCCGTCAGGGGCTGATCGGAAACACCATATATTTT. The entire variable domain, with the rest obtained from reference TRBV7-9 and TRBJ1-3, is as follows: DTGVSQNPRHKITKRGQNVTFRCDPISEHNRLYWYRQTLGQGPEFLTYFQNEAQLEKSRLLSDRFSAERPKGSFSTLEIQRTEQGDSAMYLCARQGLIGNTIYFGEGSWLTVV.

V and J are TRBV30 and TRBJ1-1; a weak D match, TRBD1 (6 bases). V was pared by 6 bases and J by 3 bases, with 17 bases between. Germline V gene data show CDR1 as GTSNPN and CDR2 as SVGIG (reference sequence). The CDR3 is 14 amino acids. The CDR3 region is CACSKGQRYTEAFF. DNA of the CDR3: TGTGCCTGTTCTAAAGGACAGCGATACACTGAAGCTTTCTTT.

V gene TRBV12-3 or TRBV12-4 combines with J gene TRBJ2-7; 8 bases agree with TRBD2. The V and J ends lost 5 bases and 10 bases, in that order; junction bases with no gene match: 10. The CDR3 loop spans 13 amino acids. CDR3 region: CASSPSSGRGQYF. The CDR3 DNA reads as TGTGCCAGCAGTCCTTCTAGCGGGCGGGGACAGTACTTC.

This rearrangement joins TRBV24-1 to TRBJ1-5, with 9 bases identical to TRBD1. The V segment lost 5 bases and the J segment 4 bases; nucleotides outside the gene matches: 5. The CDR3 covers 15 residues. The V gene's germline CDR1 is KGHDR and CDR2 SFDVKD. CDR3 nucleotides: TGTGCCACCAGTGGTACAGGGGGCGGAAATCAGCCCCAGCATTTT. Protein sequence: CATSGTGGGNQPQHF.

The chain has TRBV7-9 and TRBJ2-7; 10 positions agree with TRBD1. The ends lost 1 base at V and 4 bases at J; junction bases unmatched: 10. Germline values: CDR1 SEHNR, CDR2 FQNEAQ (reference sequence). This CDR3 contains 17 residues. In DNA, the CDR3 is TGTGCCAGCAGCTTAGGTGCGTGGAGGACAGGGGGTTACGAGCAGTACTTC. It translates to CASSLGAWRTGGYEQYF.

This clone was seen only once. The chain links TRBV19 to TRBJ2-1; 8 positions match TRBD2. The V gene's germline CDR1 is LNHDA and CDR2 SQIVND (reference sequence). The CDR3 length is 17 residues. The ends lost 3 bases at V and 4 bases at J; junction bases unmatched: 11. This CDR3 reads CASSIQPGTSQYNEQFF. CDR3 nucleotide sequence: TGTGCCAGTAGTATCCAACCCGGGACTAGTCAGTACAATGAGCAGTTCTTC. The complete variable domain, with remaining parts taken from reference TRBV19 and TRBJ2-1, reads DGGITQSPKYLFRKEGQNVTLSCEQNLNHDAMYWYRQDPGQGLRLIYYSQIVNDFQKGDIAEGYSVSREKKESFPLTVTSAQKNPTAFYLCASSIQPGTSQYNEQFFGPGTRLTVL.

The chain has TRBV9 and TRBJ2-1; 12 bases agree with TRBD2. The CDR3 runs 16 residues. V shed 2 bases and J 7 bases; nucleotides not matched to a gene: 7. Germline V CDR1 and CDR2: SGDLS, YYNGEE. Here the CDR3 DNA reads TGTGCCAGCAGCGTCGCGACTAGCGGGAGTGGTAATGAGCAGTTCTTC. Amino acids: CASSVATSGSGNEQFF.

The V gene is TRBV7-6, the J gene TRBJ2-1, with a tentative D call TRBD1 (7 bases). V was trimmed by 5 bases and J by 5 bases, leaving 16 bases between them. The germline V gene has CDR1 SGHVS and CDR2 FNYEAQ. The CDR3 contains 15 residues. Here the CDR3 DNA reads TGTGCCAGCAGCCGCGGGACAGAATCCAACAATGAGCAGTTCTTC. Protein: CASSRGTESNNEQFF.

The CDR3 DNA sequence: TGTGCCAGCGGCAACAAGCCCGGGGGGAGTTCCTACGAGCAGTACTTC. Protein sequence: CASGNKPGGSSYEQYF. The chain joins TRBV7-2 to TRBJ2-7, with 7 bases identical to TRBD2. V was pared by 8 bases and J by 1 base, with 14 bases of the junction left unmatched. This CDR3 is built from 16 residues. Germline CDR1 is SGHTA and CDR2 is FQGNSA.

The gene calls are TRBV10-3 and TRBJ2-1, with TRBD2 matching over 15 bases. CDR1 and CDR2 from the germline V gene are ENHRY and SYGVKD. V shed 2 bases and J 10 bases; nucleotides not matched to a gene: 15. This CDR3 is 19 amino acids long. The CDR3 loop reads CAISEPIGLAGGPSDEQFF. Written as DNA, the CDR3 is TGTGCCATCAGTGAGCCCATCGGACTAGCGGGAGGGCCGTCCGACGAGCAGTTCTTC.

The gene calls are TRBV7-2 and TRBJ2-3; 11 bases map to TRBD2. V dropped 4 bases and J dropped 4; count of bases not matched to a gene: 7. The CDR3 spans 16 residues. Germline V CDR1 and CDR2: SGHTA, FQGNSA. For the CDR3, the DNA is TGTGCCAGCAGCTCCGCTACTAGCGGGAGATCAGATACGCAGTATTTT. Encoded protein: CASSSATSGRSDTQYF. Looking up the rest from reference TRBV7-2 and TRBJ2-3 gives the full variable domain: GAGVSQSPSNKVTEKGKDVELRCDPISGHTALYWYRQSLGQGLEFLIYFQGNSAPDKSGLPSDRFSAERTGGSVSTLTIQRTQQEDSAVYLCASSSATSGRSDTQYFGPGTRLTVL.

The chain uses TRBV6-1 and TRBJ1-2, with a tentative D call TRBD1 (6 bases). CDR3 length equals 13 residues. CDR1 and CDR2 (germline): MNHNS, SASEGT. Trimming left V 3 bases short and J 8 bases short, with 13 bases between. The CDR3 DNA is TGTGCCAGCAGTGAGCAACAGGGCGAAGGCTACACCTTC. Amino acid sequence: CASSEQQGEGYTF.

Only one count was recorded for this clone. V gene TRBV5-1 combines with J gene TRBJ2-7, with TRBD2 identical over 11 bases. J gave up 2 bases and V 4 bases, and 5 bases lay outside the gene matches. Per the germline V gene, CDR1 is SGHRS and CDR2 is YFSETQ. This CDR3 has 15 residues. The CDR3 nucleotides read TGCGCCAGCAGCACCGGGACTAGCGGCCCCTACGAGCAGTACTTC. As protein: CASSTGTSGPYEQYF.

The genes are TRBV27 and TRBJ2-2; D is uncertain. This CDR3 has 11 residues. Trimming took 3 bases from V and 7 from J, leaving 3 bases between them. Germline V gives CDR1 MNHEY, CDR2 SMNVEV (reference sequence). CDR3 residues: CASSFLGELFF. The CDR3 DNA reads TGTGCCAGCAGTTTTCTCGGGGAGCTGTTTTTT.

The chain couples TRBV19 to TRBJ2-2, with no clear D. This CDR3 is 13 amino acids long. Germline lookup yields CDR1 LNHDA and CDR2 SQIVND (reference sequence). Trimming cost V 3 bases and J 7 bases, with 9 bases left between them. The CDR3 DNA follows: TGTGCCAGTAGTATTTCTTCTATCGGGGAGCTGTTTTTT. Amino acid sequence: CASSISSIGELFF.

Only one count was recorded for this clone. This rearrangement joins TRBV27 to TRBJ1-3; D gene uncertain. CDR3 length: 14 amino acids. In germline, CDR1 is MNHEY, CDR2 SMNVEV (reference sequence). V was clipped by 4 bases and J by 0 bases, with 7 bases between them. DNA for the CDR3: TGTGCCAGCAGTTCCCCGAGCTCTGGAAACACCATATATTTT. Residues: CASSSPSSGNTIYF.

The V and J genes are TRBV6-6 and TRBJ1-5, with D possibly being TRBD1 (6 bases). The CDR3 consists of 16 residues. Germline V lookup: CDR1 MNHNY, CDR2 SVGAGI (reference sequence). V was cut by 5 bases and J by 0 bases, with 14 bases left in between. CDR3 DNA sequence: TGTGCCAGCAGTCCTAATCAGGGGTTTAGCAATCAGCCCCAGCATTTT. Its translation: CASSPNQGFSNQPQHF.

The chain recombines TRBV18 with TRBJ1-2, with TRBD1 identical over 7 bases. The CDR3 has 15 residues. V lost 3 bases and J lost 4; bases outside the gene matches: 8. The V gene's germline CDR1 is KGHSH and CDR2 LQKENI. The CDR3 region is CASSPWRQGTYGYTF. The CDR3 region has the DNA TGTGCCAGCTCACCTTGGCGACAGGGAACCTATGGCTACACCTTC. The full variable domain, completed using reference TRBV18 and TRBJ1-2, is NAGVMQNPRHLVRRRGQEARLRCSPMKGHSHVYWYRQLPEEGLKFMVYLQKENIIDESGMPKERFSAEFPKEGPSILRIQQVVRGDSAAYFCASSPWRQGTYGYTFGSGTRLTVV.

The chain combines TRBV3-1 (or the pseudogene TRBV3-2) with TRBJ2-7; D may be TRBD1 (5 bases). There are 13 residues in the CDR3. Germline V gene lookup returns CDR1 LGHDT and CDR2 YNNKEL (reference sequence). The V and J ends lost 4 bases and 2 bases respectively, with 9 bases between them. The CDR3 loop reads CASSRTSTYEQYF. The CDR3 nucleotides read TGTGCCAGCAGCCGGACATCTACCTACGAGCAGTACTTC.

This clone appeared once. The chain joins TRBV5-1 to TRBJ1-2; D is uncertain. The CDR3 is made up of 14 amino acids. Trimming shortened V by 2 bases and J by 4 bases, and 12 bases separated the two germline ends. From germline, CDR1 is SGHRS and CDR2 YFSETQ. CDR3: CASSLWESSYGYTF. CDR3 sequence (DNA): TGCGCCAGCAGCTTATGGGAGTCAAGCTATGGCTACACCTTC. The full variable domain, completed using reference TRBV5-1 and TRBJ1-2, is KAGVTQTPRYLIKTRGQQVTLSCSPISGHRSVSWYQQTPGQGLQFLFEYFSETQRNKGNFPGRFSGRQFSNSRSEMNVSTLELGDSALYLCASSLWESSYGYTFGSGTRLTVV.

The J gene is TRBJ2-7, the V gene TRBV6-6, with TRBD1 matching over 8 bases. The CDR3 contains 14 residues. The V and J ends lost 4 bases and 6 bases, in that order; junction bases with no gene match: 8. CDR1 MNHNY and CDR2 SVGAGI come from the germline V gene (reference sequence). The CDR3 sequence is CASSLDRARIEQYF. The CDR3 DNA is TGTGCCAGCAGTTTGGACAGGGCCCGCATCGAGCAGTACTTC.

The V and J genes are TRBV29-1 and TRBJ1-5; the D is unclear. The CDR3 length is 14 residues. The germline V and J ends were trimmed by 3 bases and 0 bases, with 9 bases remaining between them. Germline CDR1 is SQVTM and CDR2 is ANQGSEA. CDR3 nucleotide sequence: TGCAGCGTTGAGGGCAGGCGTAGCAATCAGCCCCAGCATTTT. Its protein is CSVEGRRSNQPQHF.

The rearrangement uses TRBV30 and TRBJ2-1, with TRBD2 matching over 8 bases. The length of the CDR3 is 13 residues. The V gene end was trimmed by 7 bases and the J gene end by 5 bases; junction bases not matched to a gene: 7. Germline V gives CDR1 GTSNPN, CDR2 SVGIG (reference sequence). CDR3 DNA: TGTGCCTCACTAGCGGACCCAGACAATGAGCAGTTCTTC. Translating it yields CASLADPDNEQFF.

The DNA of the CDR3 is TGTGCCAGCAGCTCGGGGACATCCCGCACAGATACGCAGTATTTT. Its protein product is CASSSGTSRTDTQYF. The chain has TRBV7-3 and TRBJ2-3; a possible D gene is TRBD1 (6 bases). Trimming took off 4 bases at V and 1 base at J, with 12 bases between the two ends. Germline lookup yields CDR1 SGHTA and CDR2 FQGTGA. The CDR3 extends over 15 amino acids.